The 29 T cell receptor beta chains reported below all come from one sample, sequenced in a study of blood T cell repertoires in COVID-19. The data were produced by immunoSEQ multiplex PCR, yet TCRdb's version contains in-frame clones alone and is incomplete. The sample includes about 78,000 clones, roughly 86% of them seen just once. Sequenced input: peripheral blood. Receptors originate from a man between 50 and 59 years old with active or convalescent COVID-19.

The chain employs TRBV6-4 and TRBJ2-2; possibly TRBD2 for D (5 bases). V was shortened by 7 bases and J by 5 bases, with 14 bases between the two germline ends. Looked up from germline, CDR1 is MRHNA and CDR2 is SNTAGT. The CDR3 loop spans 14 amino acids. In DNA, the CDR3 is TGTGCCAGCAAGCCGGGGTCGGGTACCGGGGAGCTGTTTTTT. The encoded protein is CASKPGSGTGELFF.

The genes are TRBV7-8 and TRBJ2-7, with D possibly being TRBD1 (6 bases). CDR3 size: 14 residues. Trimming stripped 2 bases from V and 5 bases from J, with 13 bases between. CDR1 SGHVS and CDR2 FQNEAQ come from the germline V gene. The CDR3 nucleotides read TGTGCCAGCAGCTTATACAGGGATATCAACGAGCAGTACTTC. Residues: CASSLYRDINEQYF.

The genes are TRBV7-8 and TRBJ1-1, with TRBD1 as a possible D gene (5 bases). There are 12 residues in the CDR3. Deletions cut 4 bases from V and 6 bases from J, with 9 bases between. Germline CDR1 SGHVS, CDR2 FQNEAQ. CDR3 in DNA: TGTGCCAGCAGCTCTCGGGGGGCTGAAGCTTTCTTT. Translation: CASSSRGAEAFF.

This chain uses TRBV4-1 with TRBJ2-7; TRBD2 is a possible D gene (6 bases). Trimming shortened V by 0 bases and J by 2 bases, and 11 bases separated the two germline ends. Germline V gene sequence: CDR1 MGHRA, CDR2 YSYEKL. CDR3 length equals 15 residues. Written as DNA, the CDR3 is TGCGCCAGCAGCCAAGACGGGACTTACCCCTACGAGCAGTACGTC. This codes for CASSQDGTYPYEQYV.

This rearrangement joins TRBV10-1 to TRBJ2-1; TRBD1 matches 9 bases. This CDR3 region has 17 residues. The J segment lost 5 bases and the V segment lost 4 bases, leaving 12 bases of the junction unmatched. Germline V gives CDR1 WNHNN, CDR2 SYGVQD (reference sequence). CDR3 amino acids: CASSGAKGTGKDNEQFF. DNA of the CDR3: TGCGCCAGCAGTGGGGCGAAGGGGACAGGGAAGGACAATGAGCAGTTCTTC.

The rearrangement links TRBV18 to TRBJ2-1; D uncertain. The CDR3 runs 13 residues. Germline values: CDR1 KGHSH, CDR2 LQKENI. The V and J ends lost 2 bases and 1 base respectively, with 3 bases between them. DNA of the CDR3: TGTGCCAGCTCACCATTATCCTACAATGAGCAGTTCTTC. Translating it yields CASSPLSYNEQFF.

The rearrangement joins TRBV7-9 to TRBJ1-1, with D possibly being TRBD1 (6 bases). The germline V and J ends were trimmed by 7 bases and 5 bases, with 14 bases remaining between them. Germline CDR1 is SEHNR and CDR2 is FQNEAQ (reference sequence). The CDR3 runs to 13 residues. The CDR3 spells CASTISGVTEAFF. CDR3 nucleotides: TGTGCCAGCACTATATCAGGGGTAACTGAAGCTTTCTTT.

This clone has more than one count but fewer than ten. The chain has TRBV5-5 and TRBJ2-3; the match to TRBD2 covers 9 bases. Germline V gene lookup returns CDR1 SGHKS and CDR2 YYEKEE (reference sequence). J lost 1 base, V lost 4 bases, and 10 bases had no gene match. CDR3 length equals 17 residues. The CDR3 is CASSLSGGASRTDTQYF. Written as DNA, the CDR3 is TGTGCCAGCAGCCTTAGCGGGGGTGCTAGTCGCACAGATACGCAGTATTTT.

This clone has more than one count but fewer than ten. In nucleotides, the CDR3 is TGCGCCAGCAGCCCGGACAGGGATGGCTACACCTTC. Protein product: CASSPDRDGYTF. The rearrangement joins TRBV5-1 to TRBJ1-2, with TRBD1 matching 8 bases. J gave up 6 bases and V 4 bases, and 2 bases lay outside the gene matches. Looked up from germline, CDR1 is SGHRS and CDR2 is YFSETQ. The CDR3 runs to 12 residues.

The chain links TRBV9 to TRBJ2-7, with 9 bases that match TRBD2. V was pared by 0 bases and J by 4 bases, with 5 bases of the junction left unmatched. From germline, CDR1 is SGDLS and CDR2 YYNGEE. The CDR3 has 15 amino acids. CDR3 region: CASSVESGGRYEQYF. The CDR3 DNA is TGTGCCAGCAGCGTAGAAAGCGGGGGGCGGTACGAGCAGTACTTC.

This rearrangement joins TRBV19 to TRBJ1-1, with D possibly being TRBD1 (5 bases). The CDR3 has 13 residues. V was trimmed by 5 bases and J by 2 bases, leaving 9 bases between them. CDR1 is LNHDA and CDR2 is SQIVND in the germline V gene (reference sequence). For the CDR3, the DNA is TGTGCCAGTAGTGAGGACATAAACACTGAAGCTTTCTTT. Translation: CASSEDINTEAFF.

The chain joins TRBV5-1 to TRBJ1-4; 8 positions agree with TRBD1. The CDR3 sequence is 14 residues long. The V segment lost 4 bases and the J segment 7 bases; nucleotides outside the gene matches: 6. Per germline, CDR1 SGHRS and CDR2 YFSETQ. The CDR3 loop reads CASSQDRAAEKLFF. The CDR3 bases are TGCGCCAGCAGCCAGGACAGGGCAGCTGAAAAACTGTTTTTT.

The chain recombines TRBV5-4 with TRBJ2-5, with TRBD2 as a possible D gene (5 bases). Germline CDR1 reads SGHNT; CDR2 reads YYREEE (reference sequence). The CDR3 is made up of 16 amino acids. Trimming left V 0 bases short and J 5 bases short, with 17 bases between. CDR3 sequence: CASSLDLERSRETQYF. CDR3 in DNA: TGTGCCAGCAGCTTGGACCTAGAGCGGAGCAGGGAGACCCAGTACTTC.

CDR3 nucleotides: TGTGCCAGCAGCCAGACAGGCCCGACTAATTCACCCCTCCACTTT. Protein: CASSQTGPTNSPLHF. The V and J genes are TRBV14 and TRBJ1-6; possibly TRBD1 for D (6 bases). The V end was cut by 3 bases, the J end by 6 bases, with 12 bases between. The CDR3 spans 15 residues. Per the germline V gene, CDR1 is SGHDN and CDR2 is FVKESK.

The chain combines TRBV5-6 with TRBJ2-2, with 9 bases that match TRBD2. CDR1 and CDR2 from the germline V gene are SGHDT and YYEEEE. V lost 4 bases and J lost 4; bases outside the gene matches: 8. The CDR3 contains 16 residues. CDR3 sequence (DNA): TGTGCCAGCAGCCCCGGGCTAGCGGGATTCACCGGGGAGCTGTTTTTT. As protein: CASSPGLAGFTGELFF.

The V call is TRBV21-1, the J call TRBJ2-4; TRBD1, the table's D call, was not compared with the DNA. TRBV21-1 is designated a pseudogene. The CDR3 totals 16 residues. CDR3 sequence: CASSAWTGKAKNIQYF. CDR3 DNA sequence: TGTGCCAGCAGCGCATGGACAGGGAAGGCCAAAAACATTCAGTACTTC.

The rearrangement uses TRBV6-5 and TRBJ2-3; the D gene is possibly TRBD1 (5 bases). The CDR3 runs 15 residues. V was pared by 7 bases and J by 6 bases, with 20 bases between. The V gene's germline CDR1 is MNHEY and CDR2 SVGAGI. CDR3 DNA sequence: TGTGCCAGCACCAGAGGTTCAGGGTCTGCGGATACGCAGTATTTT. As protein: CASTRGSGSADTQYF.

The V call is TRBV19, the J call TRBJ2-3, with 9 positions matching TRBD2. J gave up 3 bases and V 5 bases, and 6 bases lay outside the gene matches. The CDR3 is 15 amino acids. Looked up from germline, CDR1 is LNHDA and CDR2 is SQIVND (reference sequence). The CDR3 spells CASSGLAGRTDTQYF. CDR3 nucleotide sequence: TGTGCCAGTAGTGGCCTAGCGGGGCGGACAGATACGCAGTATTTT.

The chain links TRBV3-1 (or the pseudogene TRBV3-2) to TRBJ2-3, with 10 bases aligning to TRBD2. This CDR3 comprises 19 residues. After removal of 0 bases from V and 2 bases from J, the junction contained 11 bases not matched to a gene. The V gene's germline CDR1 is LGHDT and CDR2 YNNKEL (reference sequence). In DNA form, the CDR3 reads TGTGCCAGCAGCCAAGATCCCTTACTTAGCGGGGGGCCCACAGATACGCAGTATTTT. This gives the protein CASSQDPLLSGGPTDTQYF.

This chain joins TRBV7-7 and TRBJ2-2; no definite D call. Germline V gene data show CDR1 as SSHAT and CDR2 as FNYEAQ (reference sequence). V lost 1 base and J lost 8, with 8 bases in between. The CDR3 sequence is 13 residues long. CDR3 residues: CASSLGPQGELFF. The CDR3 DNA reads TGTGCCAGCAGCTTAGGGCCCCAAGGGGAGCTGTTTTTT. The full variable domain, completed using reference TRBV7-7 and TRBJ2-2, is GAGVSQSPRYKVTKRGQDVTLRCDPISSHATLYWYQQALGQGPEFLTYFNYEAQPDKSGLPSDRFSAERPEGSISTLTIQRTEQRDSAMYRCASSLGPQGELFFGEGSRLTVL.

The chain links TRBV7-7 to TRBJ2-1; perhaps TRBD1 as D (5 bases). V was clipped by 2 bases and J by 5 bases, with 10 bases between them. Germline loops: CDR1 SSHAT, CDR2 FNYEAQ (reference sequence). The CDR3 has 14 residues. CDR3 sequence reads: CASSLQGRHNEQFF. The CDR3, as DNA: TGTGCCAGCAGCTTACAGGGTCGCCACAATGAGCAGTTCTTC.

V gene TRBV10-1 combines with J gene TRBJ1-3; D perhaps matches TRBD1 (6 bases). Germline CDR1 is WNHNN and CDR2 is SYGVQD (reference sequence). Trimming removed 8 bases from V and 0 bases from J, with 14 bases in between. The CDR3 is 15 residues long. CDR3 sequence reads: CASLSTGSSGNTIYF. The CDR3 bases are TGCGCCAGCTTGAGCACAGGGAGCTCTGGAAACACCATATATTTT.

The chain carries TRBV2 and TRBJ2-5; the match to TRBD1 covers 10 bases. The V and J ends lost 1 base and 5 bases, in that order; junction bases with no gene match: 10. This CDR3 region has 17 residues. CDR1 and CDR2 (germline): SNHLY, FYNNEI. The CDR3 DNA reads as TGTGCCAGCAGTGAAGGACCGAGACAGGGGGCGCGGGAGACCCAGTACTTC. As protein: CASSEGPRQGARETQYF.

V and J are TRBV6-2 or TRBV6-3 and TRBJ2-1, with 9 bases that match TRBD2. The CDR3 runs to 16 residues. V dropped 1 base and J dropped 5; count of bases not matched to a gene: 6. CDR1 and CDR2 from the germline V gene are MNHEY and SVGEGT. CDR3 sequence reads: CASSYWVAGVNNEQFF. The CDR3 DNA reads TGTGCCAGCAGTTACTGGGTAGCGGGGGTCAACAATGAGCAGTTCTTC.

The chain carries TRBV7-9 and TRBJ2-5; 10 nucleotides agree with TRBD1. The CDR3 spans 15 residues. The germline gives CDR1 SEHNR, CDR2 FQNEAQ (reference sequence). Trimming cost V 5 bases and J 5 bases; bases outside gene matches: 8. The CDR3 DNA sequence: TGTGCCAGCAGCCCCACGGGACAGGGGCTCGAGACCCAGTACTTC. It specifies CASSPTGQGLETQYF.

V usage is TRBV7-9 and J usage is TRBJ1-1; 10 bases match TRBD1. This CDR3 has 15 residues. J was trimmed by 2 bases and V by 4 bases; bases with no gene match: 4. The germline V gene has CDR1 SEHNR and CDR2 FQNEAQ (reference sequence). CDR3 loop: CASSSRDRGNTEAFF. The CDR3 DNA reads TGTGCCAGCAGCTCCCGGGACAGGGGAAACACTGAAGCTTTCTTT.

This chain links TRBV5-4 with TRBJ2-1, with 13 bases lining up with TRBD2. Trimming cost V 3 bases and J 0 bases; bases outside gene matches: 9. The germline CDR1 and CDR2 sequences are SGHNT and YYREEE (reference sequence). CDR3 length: 19 amino acids. The CDR3 sequence is CASSSAGTSGTSSYNEQFF. DNA for the CDR3: TGTGCCAGCAGCTCCGCCGGGACTAGCGGGACCAGCTCCTACAATGAGCAGTTCTTC. Full variable domain (rest looked up from reference TRBV5-4 and TRBJ2-1): ETGVTQSPTHLIKTRGQQVTLRCSSQSGHNTVSWYQQALGQGPQFIFQYYREEENGRGNFPPRFSGLQFPNYSSELNVNALELDDSALYLCASSSAGTSGTSSYNEQFFGPGTRLTVL.

This clone was observed once. This chain links TRBV15 with TRBJ2-1; D ambiguous. V dropped 2 bases and J dropped 5 bases, with 13 bases sitting between them. Germline CDR1 LNHNV, CDR2 YYDKDF (reference sequence). This CDR3 has 15 residues. CDR3 nucleotide sequence: TGTGCCACCAGCAGACCGCCGGGTGAGGACAATGAGCAGTTCTTC. Residues: CATSRPPGEDNEQFF.

The rearrangement joins TRBV18 to TRBJ1-5; a possible D gene is TRBD1 (5 bases). Looked up from germline, CDR1 is KGHSH and CDR2 is LQKENI. The CDR3 runs to 14 residues. V lost 0 bases to trimming and J lost 6 bases, with 9 bases between them. This CDR3 is CASSPPGGVQPQHF. The CDR3 nucleotides are TGTGCCAGCTCACCACCGGGGGGAGTTCAGCCCCAGCATTTT.